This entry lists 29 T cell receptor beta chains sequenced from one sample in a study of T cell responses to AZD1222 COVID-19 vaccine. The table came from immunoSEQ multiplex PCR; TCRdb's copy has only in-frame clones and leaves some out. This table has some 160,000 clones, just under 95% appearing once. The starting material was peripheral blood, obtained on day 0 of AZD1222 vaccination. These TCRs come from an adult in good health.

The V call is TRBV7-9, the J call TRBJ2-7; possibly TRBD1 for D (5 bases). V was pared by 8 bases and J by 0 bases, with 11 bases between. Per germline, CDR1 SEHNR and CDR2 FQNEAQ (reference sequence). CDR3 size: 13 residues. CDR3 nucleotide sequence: TGTGCCAGCCAGGGCCCGAGCTCCTACGAGCAGTACTTC. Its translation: CASQGPSSYEQYF.

The CDR3 DNA follows: TGCGCCAGCAGCTTGGGGGTTGTAGCCTACGAGCAGTACTTC. This gives the protein CASSLGVVAYEQYF. The chain carries TRBV5-1 and TRBJ2-7; D is undetermined. V gave up 0 bases and J gave up 2 bases, with 9 bases separating them. The germline gives CDR1 SGHRS, CDR2 YFSETQ. The CDR3 runs 14 residues. Variable domain in full (rest from reference TRBV5-1 and TRBJ2-7): KAGVTQTPRYLIKTRGQQVTLSCSPISGHRSVSWYQQTPGQGLQFLFEYFSETQRNKGNFPGRFSGRQFSNSRSEMNVSTLELGDSALYLCASSLGVVAYEQYFGPGTRLTVT.

Written as DNA, the CDR3 is TGTGCCAGCAGCTCTTACCAAGGAGGCGAGCAGTACTTC. Amino acids: CASSSYQGGEQYF. The rearrangement links TRBV7-9 to TRBJ2-7, with D maybe TRBD2 (5 bases). Germline V lookup: CDR1 SEHNR, CDR2 FQNEAQ (reference sequence). The CDR3 runs 13 residues. With 4 bases removed from V and 6 bases from J, the gap between germline ends came to 13 bases.

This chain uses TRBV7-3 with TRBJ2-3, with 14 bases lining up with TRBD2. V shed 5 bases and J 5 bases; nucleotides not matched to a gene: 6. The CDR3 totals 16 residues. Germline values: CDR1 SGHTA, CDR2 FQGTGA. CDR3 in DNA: TGTGCCAGCAGCCCCGGGACTAGCGGGAGAAGAGATACGCAGTATTTT. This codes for CASSPGTSGRRDTQYF.

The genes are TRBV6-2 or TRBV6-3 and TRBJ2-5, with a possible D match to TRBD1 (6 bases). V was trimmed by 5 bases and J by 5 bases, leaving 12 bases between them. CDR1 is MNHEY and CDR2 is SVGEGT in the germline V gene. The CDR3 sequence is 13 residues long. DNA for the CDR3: TGTGCCAGCAGTCCCCGTACAGGGGAGACCCAGTACTTC. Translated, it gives CASSPRTGETQYF.

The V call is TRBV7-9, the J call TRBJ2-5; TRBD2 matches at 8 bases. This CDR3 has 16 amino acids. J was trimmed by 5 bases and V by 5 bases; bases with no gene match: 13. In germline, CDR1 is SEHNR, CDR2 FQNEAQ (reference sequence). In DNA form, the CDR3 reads TGTGCCAGCAGCATCGGCGGGGGGCAGCCGGGGGAGACCCAGTACTTC. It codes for CASSIGGGQPGETQYF.

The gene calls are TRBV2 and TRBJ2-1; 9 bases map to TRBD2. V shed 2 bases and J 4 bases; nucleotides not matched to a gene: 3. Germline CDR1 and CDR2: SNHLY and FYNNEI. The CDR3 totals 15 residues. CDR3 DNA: TGTGCCAGCAGTGAAAAGACTAGCGGTTACAATGAGCAGTTCTTC. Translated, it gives CASSEKTSGYNEQFF.

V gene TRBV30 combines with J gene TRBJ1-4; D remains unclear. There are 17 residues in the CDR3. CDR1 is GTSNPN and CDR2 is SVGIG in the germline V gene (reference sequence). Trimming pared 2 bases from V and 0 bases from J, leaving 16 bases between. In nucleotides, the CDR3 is TGTGCCTGGAGTCCGAAAGGGAGGGATCCAACTAATGAAAAACTGTTTTTT. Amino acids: CAWSPKGRDPTNEKLFF. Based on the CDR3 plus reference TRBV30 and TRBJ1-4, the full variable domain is SQTIHQWPATLVQPVGSPLSLECTVEGTSNPNLYWYRQAAGRGLQLLFYSVGIGQISSEVPQNLSASRPQDRQFILSSKKLLLSDSGFYLCAWSPKGRDPTNEKLFFGSGTQLSVL.

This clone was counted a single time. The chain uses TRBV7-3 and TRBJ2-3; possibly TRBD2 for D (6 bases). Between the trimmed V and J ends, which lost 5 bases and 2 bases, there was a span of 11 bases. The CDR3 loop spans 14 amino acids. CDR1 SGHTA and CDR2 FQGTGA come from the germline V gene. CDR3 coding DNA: TGTGCCAGCAGCCAGGACTACCACACAGATACGCAGTATTTT. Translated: CASSQDYHTDTQYF.

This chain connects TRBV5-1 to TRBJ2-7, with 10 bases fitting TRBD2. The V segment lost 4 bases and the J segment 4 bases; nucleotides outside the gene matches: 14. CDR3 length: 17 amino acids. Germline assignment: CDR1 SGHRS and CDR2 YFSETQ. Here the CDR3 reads CASSRLAGQDFPYEQYF. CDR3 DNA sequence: TGCGCCAGCAGCAGACTAGCGGGTCAAGACTTTCCGTACGAGCAGTACTTC.

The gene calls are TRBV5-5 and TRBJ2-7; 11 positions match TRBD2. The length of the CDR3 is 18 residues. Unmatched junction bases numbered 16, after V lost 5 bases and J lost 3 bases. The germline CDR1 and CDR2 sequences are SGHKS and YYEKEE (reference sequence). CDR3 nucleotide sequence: TGTGCCAGCAGTCCGGAACTAGCGGGAGCGCTGTCTGGCTACGAGCAGTACTTC. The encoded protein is CASSPELAGALSGYEQYF. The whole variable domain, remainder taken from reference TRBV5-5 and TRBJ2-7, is DAGVTQSPTHLIKTRGQQVTLRCSPISGHKSVSWYQQVLGQGPQFIFQYYEKEERGRGNFPDRFSARQFPNYSSELNVNALLLGDSALYLCASSPELAGALSGYEQYFGPGTRLTVT.

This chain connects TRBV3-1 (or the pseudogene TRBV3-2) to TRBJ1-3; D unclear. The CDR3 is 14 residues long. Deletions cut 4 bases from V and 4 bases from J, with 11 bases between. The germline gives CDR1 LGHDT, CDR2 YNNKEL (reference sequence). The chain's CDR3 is CASSPLRPGNTIYF. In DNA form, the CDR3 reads TGTGCCAGCAGCCCTCTCCGCCCGGGAAACACCATATATTTT.

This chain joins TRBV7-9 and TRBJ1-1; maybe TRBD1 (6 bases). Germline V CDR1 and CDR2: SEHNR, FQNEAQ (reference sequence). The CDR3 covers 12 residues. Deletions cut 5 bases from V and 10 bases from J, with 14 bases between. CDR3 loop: CASSPLTGIAFF. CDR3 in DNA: TGTGCCAGCAGCCCACTTACAGGGATAGCTTTCTTT. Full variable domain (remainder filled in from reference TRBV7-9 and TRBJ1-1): DTGVSQNPRHKITKRGQNVTFRCDPISEHNRLYWYRQTLGQGPEFLTYFQNEAQLEKSRLLSDRFSAERPKGSFSTLEIQRTEQGDSAMYLCASSPLTGIAFFGQGTRLTVV.

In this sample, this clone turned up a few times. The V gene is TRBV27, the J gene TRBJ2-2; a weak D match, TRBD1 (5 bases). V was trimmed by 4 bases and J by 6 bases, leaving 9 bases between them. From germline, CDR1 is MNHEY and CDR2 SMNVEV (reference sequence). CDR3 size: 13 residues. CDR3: CASSYQGSGELFF. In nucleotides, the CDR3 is TGTGCCAGCAGTTACCAGGGTTCCGGGGAGCTGTTTTTT.

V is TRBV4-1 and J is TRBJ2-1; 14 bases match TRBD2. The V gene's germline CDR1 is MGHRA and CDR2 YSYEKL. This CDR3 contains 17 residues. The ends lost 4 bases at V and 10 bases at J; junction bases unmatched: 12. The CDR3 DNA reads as TGCGCCAGCAGCCCTGCCTCCGGGACTAGCGGGAGTGAGGAGCAGTTCTTC. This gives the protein CASSPASGTSGSEEQFF.

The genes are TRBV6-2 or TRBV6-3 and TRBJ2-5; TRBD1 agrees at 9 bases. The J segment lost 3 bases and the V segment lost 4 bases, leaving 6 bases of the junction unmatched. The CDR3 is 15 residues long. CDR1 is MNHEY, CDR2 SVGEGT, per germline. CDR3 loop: CASSFTGTGKETQYF. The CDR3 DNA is TGTGCCAGCAGTTTCACCGGGACAGGGAAAGAGACCCAGTACTTC.

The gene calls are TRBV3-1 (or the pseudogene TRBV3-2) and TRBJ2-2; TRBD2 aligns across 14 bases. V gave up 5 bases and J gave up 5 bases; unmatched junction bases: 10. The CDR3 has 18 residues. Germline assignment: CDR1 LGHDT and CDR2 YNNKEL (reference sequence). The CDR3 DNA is TGTGCCAGCAGCGTTCACGGACTAGCGGGAGGAAGGACCGGGGAGCTGTTTTTT. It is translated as CASSVHGLAGGRTGELFF.

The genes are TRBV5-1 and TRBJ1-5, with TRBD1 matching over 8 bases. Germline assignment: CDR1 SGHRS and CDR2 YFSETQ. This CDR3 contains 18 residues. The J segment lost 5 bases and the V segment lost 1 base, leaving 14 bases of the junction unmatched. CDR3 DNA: TGCGCCAGCAGCTTGAAACCTTCGGGGACAGGTGGCCATCAGCCCCAGCATTTT. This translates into CASSLKPSGTGGHQPQHF. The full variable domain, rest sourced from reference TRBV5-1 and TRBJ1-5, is KAGVTQTPRYLIKTRGQQVTLSCSPISGHRSVSWYQQTPGQGLQFLFEYFSETQRNKGNFPGRFSGRQFSNSRSEMNVSTLELGDSALYLCASSLKPSGTGGHQPQHFGDGTRLSIL.

The CDR3 nucleotides read TGTGCCAGCAGCCTGACACTAATCTCTGGAAACACCATATATTTT. Translation gives CASSLTLISGNTIYF. V and J are TRBV11-2 and TRBJ1-3; no firm D call. Trimming took 5 bases from V and 0 from J, leaving 11 bases between them. CDR3 size: 15 residues. Germline lookup yields CDR1 SGHAT and CDR2 FQNNGV.

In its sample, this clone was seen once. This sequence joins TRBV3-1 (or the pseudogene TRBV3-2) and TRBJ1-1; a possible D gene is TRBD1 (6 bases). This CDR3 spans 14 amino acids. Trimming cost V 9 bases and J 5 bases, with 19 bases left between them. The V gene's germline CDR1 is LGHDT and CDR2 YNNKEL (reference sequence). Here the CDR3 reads CASNPGGRITEAFF. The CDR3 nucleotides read TGTGCCAGTAACCCGGGGGGGCGCATAACTGAAGCTTTCTTT.

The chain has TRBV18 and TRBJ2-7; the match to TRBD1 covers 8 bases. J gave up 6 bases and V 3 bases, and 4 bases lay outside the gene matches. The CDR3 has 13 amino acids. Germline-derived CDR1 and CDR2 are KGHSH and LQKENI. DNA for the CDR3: TGTGCCAGCTCACCCTCGGACAGGGTCGAGCAGTACTTC. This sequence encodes CASSPSDRVEQYF.

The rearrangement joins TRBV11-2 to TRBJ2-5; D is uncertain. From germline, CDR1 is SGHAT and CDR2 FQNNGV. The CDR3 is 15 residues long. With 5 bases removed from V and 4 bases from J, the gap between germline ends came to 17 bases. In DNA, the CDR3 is TGTGCCAGCAGCCCTAACGTGGGCGCCCGAGAGACCCAGTACTTC. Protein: CASSPNVGARETQYF.

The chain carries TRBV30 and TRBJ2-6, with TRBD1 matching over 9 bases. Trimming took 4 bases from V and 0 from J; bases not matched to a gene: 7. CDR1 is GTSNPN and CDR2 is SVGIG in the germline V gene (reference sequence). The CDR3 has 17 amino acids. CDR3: CAWKRDRVPSGANVLTF. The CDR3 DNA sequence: TGTGCCTGGAAACGGGACAGGGTTCCCTCTGGGGCCAACGTCCTGACTTTC.

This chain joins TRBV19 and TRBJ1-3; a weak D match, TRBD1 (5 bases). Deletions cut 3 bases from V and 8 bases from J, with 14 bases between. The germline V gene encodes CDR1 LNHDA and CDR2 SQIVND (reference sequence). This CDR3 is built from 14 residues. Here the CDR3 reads CASSIDYGAYTIYF. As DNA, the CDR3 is TGTGCCAGTAGTATTGATTATGGGGCGTACACCATATATTTT.

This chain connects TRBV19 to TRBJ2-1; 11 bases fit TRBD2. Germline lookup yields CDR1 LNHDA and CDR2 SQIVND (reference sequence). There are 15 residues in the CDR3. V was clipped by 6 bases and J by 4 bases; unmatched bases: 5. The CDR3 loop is CASSMTSGVYNEQFF. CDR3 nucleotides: TGTGCCAGTAGCATGACTAGCGGGGTATACAATGAGCAGTTCTTC.

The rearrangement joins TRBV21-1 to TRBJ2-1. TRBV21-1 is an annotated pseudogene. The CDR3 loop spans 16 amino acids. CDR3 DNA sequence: TGTGCCAGCGGTCTTCGGGGCTCGGGGTCCTACAATGAGCAGTTCTTC. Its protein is CASGLRGSGSYNEQFF.

Here the CDR3 DNA reads TGTGCCAGCAGTTCGAACAGGCCGAACACTGAAGCTTTCTTT. Its translation: CASSSNRPNTEAFF. V gene TRBV6-6 combines with J gene TRBJ1-1; tentatively, D is TRBD1 (5 bases). The CDR3 spans 14 residues. Germline CDR1 is MNHNY and CDR2 is SVGAGI (reference sequence). With 4 bases removed from V and 1 base from J, the gap between germline ends came to 10 bases.

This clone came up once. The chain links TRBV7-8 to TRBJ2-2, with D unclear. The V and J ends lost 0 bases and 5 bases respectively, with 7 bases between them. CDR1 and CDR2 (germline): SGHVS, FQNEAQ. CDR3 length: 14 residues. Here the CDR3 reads CASSLAGRTGELFF. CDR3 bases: TGTGCCAGCAGCTTAGCGGGTCGGACCGGGGAGCTGTTTTTT.

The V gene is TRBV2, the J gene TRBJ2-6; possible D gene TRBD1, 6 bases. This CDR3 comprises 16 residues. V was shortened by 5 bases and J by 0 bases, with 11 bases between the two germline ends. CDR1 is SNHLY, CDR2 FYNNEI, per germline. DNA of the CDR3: TGTGCCAGCAGTAGGGACATCCACTCTGGGGCCAACGTCCTGACTTTC. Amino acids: CASSRDIHSGANVLTF.